The 2 T cell receptor beta chains given below trace back to one sample, sequenced in a study of T cell repertoires in cytomegalovirus infection. MiXCR, run by TCRdb on the reads, gives a single entry per CDR3 protein. This table holds almost 550,000 distinct CDR3 sequences, 16% found once. The specimen sequenced was CD8+ T cells from PBMCs. The origin of the receptors is a human donor in good health (CMV status not recorded). Some clones in this sample may be carry-over from other donors' samples.

Concerning this clonotype: This may arise from a read error, as a much more abundant clone is one base away. The chain recombines TRBV6-4 with TRBJ2-5; TRBD2 is a possible D gene (5 bases). Germline V lookup: CDR1 MRHNA, CDR2 SNTAGT. The CDR3 consists of 14 residues. The CDR3 spells CTSRTWQPKETQYF. Here the CDR3 DNA reads TGTACCAGCAGGACTTGGCAGCCCAAAGAGACCCAGTACTTC.

Comments on this clonotype: The junction and the germline gene differ at one end; a read error may be behind it. The chain recombines TRBV11-2 with TRBJ2-5; TRBD2 aligns across 8 bases. The CDR3 covers 16 residues. The germline V gene has CDR1 SGHAT and CDR2 FQNNGV. This chain's CDR3 is CASSLGLGRAQETPYF. In DNA, the CDR3 is TGTGCAAGCAGCTTAGGTCTCGGGAGGGCCCAAGAGACCCCGTACTTC.